This record covers a single T cell receptor beta chain. Antigen specificity is unknown. The data belong to a study of OX40 agonist ivuxolimab in advanced cancers. Overall study: At doses from 0.01 to 10 mg/kg, patients were given intravenous ivuxolimab every 2 weeks. Findings and caveats of the study: At doses 0.1 to 3.0 mg/kg, CD4+ and CD8+ clones expanded.

Measured with immunoSEQ multiplex PCR; TCRdb has only the in-frame clones, and not every one. The data contain around 45,000 clones, around 90% of them seen just once; the ten biggest clones take up under 20%. If patients had autoimmune disease history or systemic immunosuppression, they were excluded. Sequences were derived from CD4+ or CD8+ T cells sorted from blood, sampled in a trial of the OX40 agonist ivuxolimab. This receptor was identified in an adult with an advanced solid tumor such as melanoma, head and neck, liver or kidney cancer.

CDR3 amino acids: CASSPGTGGGYEQYF. CDR3 nucleotide sequence: TGTGCCAGCAGCCCGGGGACAGGGGGGGGTTACGAGCAGTACTTC. V usage is TRBV7-6 and J usage is TRBJ2-7; 11 bases line up with TRBD1. The CDR3 consists of 15 residues. The V segment lost 5 bases and the J segment 4 bases; nucleotides outside the gene matches: 7. Per the germline V gene, CDR1 is SGHVS and CDR2 is FNYEAQ.